One and the same sample provided the 2 T cell receptor beta chains below, sequenced in a study of glioma-infiltrating T cells. The iRepertoire nested amplicon-rescue multiplex PCR amplified TCR alpha and beta CDR3s from RNA. TCRdb reprocessed the multiplex PCR reads with MiXCR, giving one entry per CDR3 protein. The sample consists of 1,500 to 2,000 distinct CDR3 sequences, 25% to 35% of them appearing once. The sample comprised glioma tissue, nonneoplastic brain tissue, or PBMCs (not recorded which). These receptor sequences come from a human donor with low-grade glioma or glioblastoma, undergoing nonglioma brain surgery, or in good health (not recorded which).

By share, this clonotype ranks as medium-sized. V gene TRBV20-1 combines with J gene TRBJ1-2; D may be TRBD1 (5 bases). There are 13 residues in the CDR3. CDR1 and CDR2 (germline): DFQATT, SNEGSKA (reference sequence). V lost 8 bases, J lost 4 bases, and 17 bases lay in between. CDR3 residues: CSPHPDSTYGYTF. For the CDR3, the DNA is TGCAGTCCCCACCCTGACAGTACCTATGGCTACACCTTC.

This clonotype is medium-sized in the sample. For the CDR3, the DNA is TGTGCCAGCAGTCCTCCAGGGGGCTACACCGGGGAGCTGTTTTTT. Its translation: CASSPPGGYTGELFF. This rearrangement joins TRBV27 to TRBJ2-2; 8 bases align to TRBD1. V lost 5 bases, J lost 3 bases, and 5 bases stayed unmatched. This CDR3 region has 15 residues. Germline V gene data show CDR1 as MNHEY and CDR2 as SMNVEV (reference sequence).